These T cell receptor beta chains were read from a single sample in a study of T cell responses to AZD1222 COVID-19 vaccine. Clones were sequenced by immunoSEQ multiplex PCR, and TCRdb holds only the in-frame ones, with some missing. The data show more than 90,000 clones, approximately 84% seen once. The starting material was peripheral blood, obtained 28 days after the second AZD1222 dose. These TCRs come from an adult who received the AZD1222 COVID-19 vaccine. Both conserved end residues are trimmed from each CDR3. Clone size is stated in some rows and not others, as once, few, many or a class when expanded.

v_call: TRBV30
clone_size: few
j_call: TRBJ1-3
cdr3_aa: AWRWTGVGNTIY

v_call: TRBV12-3/TRBV12-4
clone_size: NA
j_call: TRBJ1-1
cdr3_aa: ASSIWGTEAF

v_call: TRBV12-5
clone_size: NA
j_call: TRBJ2-3
cdr3_aa: ASGSTLAGRH

v_call: TRBV7-9
clone_size: NA
j_call: TRBJ2-7
cdr3_aa: ASSLGTRDEQY

v_call: TRBV2
clone_size: few
j_call: TRBJ2-5
cdr3_aa: ASRWSGGKRGETQY

v_call: TRBV4-3
clone_size: NA
j_call: TRBJ1-2
cdr3_aa: ASRGYNYGYT

v_call: TRBV27
clone_size: NA
j_call: TRBJ1-6
cdr3_aa: ASSFSGNNSPLH

v_call: TRBV7-6
clone_size: NA
j_call: TRBJ1-4
cdr3_aa: ASSLEQGRARGEKLF

v_call: TRBV3-1/TRBV3-2
clone_size: NA
j_call: TRBJ1-2
cdr3_aa: ASSQGQGRGYT

v_call: TRBV5-1
clone_size: NA
j_call: TRBJ2-7
cdr3_aa: ASSLGGPTEQY

v_call: TRBV6-5
clone_size: NA
j_call: TRBJ2-3
cdr3_aa: ASSSPGGDTQY

v_call: TRBV19
clone_size: NA
j_call: TRBJ1-4
cdr3_aa: ASSFVGEKLF

v_call: TRBV5-6
clone_size: NA
j_call: TRBJ2-1
cdr3_aa: ASSLWNEQF

v_call: TRBV19
clone_size: NA
j_call: TRBJ2-1
cdr3_aa: ASRNRAAEQF

v_call: TRBV19
clone_size: NA
j_call: TRBJ2-7
cdr3_aa: ASSMGGVEQY

v_call: TRBV6-5
clone_size: NA
j_call: TRBJ1-5
cdr3_aa: ASSYSAASNQPQH

v_call: TRBV30
clone_size: few
j_call: TRBJ2-1
cdr3_aa: AWSVVAGGSSYNEQF

v_call: TRBV7-3
clone_size: NA
j_call: TRBJ2-1
cdr3_aa: ASSPRQGPYNEQF

v_call: TRBV19
clone_size: NA
j_call: TRBJ2-1
cdr3_aa: ASSRTGNFYNEQF

v_call: TRBV6-5
clone_size: NA
j_call: TRBJ1-6
cdr3_aa: ASTLGTVGSPLH

v_call: TRBV12-3/TRBV12-4
clone_size: NA
j_call: TRBJ2-3
cdr3_aa: ASRKLFQEDD

v_call: TRBV13
clone_size: NA
j_call: TRBJ1-2
cdr3_aa: ASSPGGGLGGYT

v_call: TRBV11-2
clone_size: NA
j_call: TRBJ2-3
cdr3_aa: ASSLRGTTDTQY

v_call: TRBV30
clone_size: few
j_call: TRBJ1-1
cdr3_aa: AWRHGMNTEAF

v_call: TRBV28
clone_size: NA
j_call: TRBJ2-7
cdr3_aa: ASSRTVRGEQY

v_call: TRBV5-6
clone_size: NA
j_call: TRBJ1-1
cdr3_aa: ASSLRRDTEAF

v_call: TRBV5-1
clone_size: NA
j_call: TRBJ2-5
cdr3_aa: ASSRTENQETQY

v_call: TRBV5-1
clone_size: NA
j_call: TRBJ2-1
cdr3_aa: ASSRQEGSDEQF

v_call: TRBV9
clone_size: NA
j_call: TRBJ1-1
cdr3_aa: ASSVVAKGTEAF

v_call: TRBV27
clone_size: NA
j_call: TRBJ1-1
cdr3_aa: ASRRGGNTEAF

v_call: TRBV29-1
clone_size: NA
j_call: TRBJ1-1
cdr3_aa: SADRGALNTEAF

v_call: TRBV10-2
clone_size: NA
j_call: TRBJ1-1
cdr3_aa: ASSEDTSSYTEAF

v_call: TRBV7-9
clone_size: NA
j_call: TRBJ2-7
cdr3_aa: ASSLVSGGDEQY

v_call: TRBV12-3/TRBV12-4
clone_size: NA
j_call: TRBJ2-2
cdr3_aa: ADAEGAAGELF

v_call: TRBV14
clone_size: once
j_call: TRBJ1-1
cdr3_aa: ASSLGLAYTEAF

v_call: TRBV19
clone_size: NA
j_call: TRBJ2-5
cdr3_aa: ASSISRGRDLETQY

v_call: TRBV5-4
clone_size: NA
j_call: TRBJ1-2
cdr3_aa: ASSLQGVESGYT

v_call: TRBV4-1
clone_size: NA
j_call: TRBJ1-5
cdr3_aa: ASSPTASNQPQH

v_call: TRBV7-8
clone_size: once
j_call: TRBJ2-3
cdr3_aa: ASSFRSSTDTQY

v_call: TRBV3-1/TRBV3-2
clone_size: once
j_call: TRBJ1-2
cdr3_aa: ASSPGKGNYGYT

v_call: TRBV29-1
clone_size: NA
j_call: TRBJ1-5
cdr3_aa: SVAATTAENQPQH

v_call: TRBV7-9
clone_size: NA
j_call: TRBJ1-1
cdr3_aa: ASSLGSGNTEAF

v_call: TRBV7-2
clone_size: once
j_call: TRBJ2-2
cdr3_aa: ASSLAFGAAGELF

v_call: TRBV5-6
clone_size: once
j_call: TRBJ1-1
cdr3_aa: ASSLQGRTEAF

v_call: TRBV24-1
clone_size: NA
j_call: TRBJ2-2
cdr3_aa: ATSDFQRGNTGELF

v_call: TRBV5-4
clone_size: NA
j_call: TRBJ2-7
cdr3_aa: ASSLGQQRTYEQY

v_call: TRBV18
clone_size: NA
j_call: TRBJ2-5
cdr3_aa: ASSPGIAETQY

v_call: TRBV4-3
clone_size: NA
j_call: TRBJ2-1
cdr3_aa: ASSTSGRNNEQF

v_call: TRBV27
clone_size: NA
j_call: TRBJ1-2
cdr3_aa: ASAWSSNTYGYT

v_call: TRBV6-5
clone_size: NA
j_call: TRBJ2-7
cdr3_aa: ASSYSGFYEQY

v_call: TRBV5-6
clone_size: NA
j_call: TRBJ2-2
cdr3_aa: ASSLITPGRTGELF

v_call: TRBV7-2
clone_size: NA
j_call: TRBJ2-6
cdr3_aa: ASSFRTLGGGANVLT